The rows below give T cell receptor beta chains drawn from one sample of a study of shared clonotypes between healthy human individuals. Clones were sequenced by immunoSEQ multiplex PCR, and TCRdb holds only the in-frame ones, with some missing. The sample lists about 600,000 clones, around 81% occurring once. Sample: PBMCs. The receptor set was obtained from a woman aged 40-49 years in good health. Some clones in this sample may be carry-over from other donors' samples. Each CDR3 is given with its conserved first and last residue. Fields, in order: V gene, clone size, D gene, J gene, CDR3 DNA, CDR3 protein. A D gene is named only where the DNA matches it firmly. Size is omitted from some rows. Given values are once, few, many or a class for expanded clones.

v_gene: TRBV2; abundance: .; d_gene: .; j_gene: TRBJ2-2; CDR3nt: TGTGCCAGCAGCCAAGACGGGACCGCCGGGGAGCTGTTTTTT; CDR3aa: CASSQDGTAGELFF
v_gene: TRBV7-8; abundance: few; d_gene: .; j_gene: TRBJ1-3; CDR3nt: TGTGCCAGCAGCCGTGCAGGGAGCTCTGGAAACACCATATATTTT; CDR3aa: CASSRAGSSGNTIYF
v_gene: TRBV5-4; abundance: .; d_gene: TRBD2; j_gene: TRBJ2-7; CDR3nt: TGTGCCAGCAGCTTTACGACTAGCGGGAGCTACGAGCAGTACTTC; CDR3aa: CASSFTTSGSYEQYF
v_gene: TRBV10-3; abundance: .; d_gene: TRBD1; j_gene: TRBJ1-1; CDR3nt: TGTGCCATCAGTGAGTCACTAGTATTAGTAGGGACAGTGAACACTGAAGCTTTCTTT; CDR3aa: CAISESLVLVGTVNTEAFF
v_gene: TRBV5-4; abundance: .; d_gene: .; j_gene: TRBJ2-4; CDR3nt: TGTGCCAGCAGCATCGGGACTGCGCTAGCCAAAAACATTCAGTACTTC; CDR3aa: CASSIGTALAKNIQYF
v_gene: TRBV5-1; abundance: .; d_gene: TRBD2; j_gene: TRBJ2-3; CDR3nt: TGCGCCAGCAGCCGAGGGACTAGCGCGTTTTTTAGCACAGATACGCAGTATTTT; CDR3aa: CASSRGTSAFFSTDTQYF
v_gene: TRBV6-1; abundance: once; d_gene: .; j_gene: TRBJ2-7; CDR3nt: TGTGCCAGCGGAACCTACGAGCAGTACTTC; CDR3aa: CASGTYEQYF
v_gene: TRBV6-4; abundance: .; d_gene: TRBD2; j_gene: TRBJ2-1; CDR3nt: TGTGCCAGCACTCGACGGGCGGGAGCCGGCGATGAGCAGTTCTTC; CDR3aa: CASTRRAGAGDEQFF
v_gene: TRBV15; abundance: .; d_gene: .; j_gene: TRBJ1-1; CDR3nt: TGTGCCACCAGCAGACGGGGAGGTGACACTGAAGCTTTCTTT; CDR3aa: CATSRRGGDTEAFF
v_gene: TRBV7-9; abundance: .; d_gene: TRBD1; j_gene: TRBJ2-2; CDR3nt: TGTGCCAGCAGATTATCACAGGGGCGGTCCGGGGAGCTGTTTTTT; CDR3aa: CASRLSQGRSGELFF
v_gene: TRBV21-1; abundance: .; d_gene: .; j_gene: TRBJ1-2; CDR3nt: TGTGCCAGCACCCGACAGGGCTCTGGCTACACCTTC; CDR3aa: CASTRQGSGYTF
v_gene: TRBV7-9; abundance: .; d_gene: .; j_gene: TRBJ1-4; CDR3nt: TGTGCCAGCAGCTTAGACAGGACGGAAAAACTGTTTTTT; CDR3aa: CASSLDRTEKLFF
v_gene: TRBV6-1; abundance: .; d_gene: TRBD2; j_gene: TRBJ2-2; CDR3nt: TGTGCCAGCGGAGGGAGGGGACCGGGTACCGGGGAGCTGTTTTTT; CDR3aa: CASGGRGPGTGELFF
v_gene: TRBV7-8; abundance: .; d_gene: TRBD2; j_gene: TRBJ2-3; CDR3nt: TGTGCCAGCAGGAGAGAACCCGGGACTAGCGGGAGGTCAGATACGCAGTATTTT; CDR3aa: CASRREPGTSGRSDTQYF
v_gene: TRBV5-4; abundance: few; d_gene: .; j_gene: TRBJ2-1; CDR3nt: TGTGCCAGCAGTCCCCCGACTTCTAGGGCCTACAATGAGCAGTTCTTC; CDR3aa: CASSPPTSRAYNEQFF
v_gene: TRBV5-1; abundance: .; d_gene: .; j_gene: TRBJ2-2; CDR3nt: TGCGCCAGCAGCTTGGAAGCTATGGGCACCGGGGAGCTGTTTTTT; CDR3aa: CASSLEAMGTGELFF
v_gene: TRBV11-2; abundance: few; d_gene: .; j_gene: TRBJ2-2; CDR3nt: TGTGCCAGCAGCTTAGATTTGGGGGCCGGCGGGGAGCTGTTTTTT; CDR3aa: CASSLDLGAGGELFF
v_gene: TRBV6-5; abundance: once; d_gene: .; j_gene: TRBJ1-5; CDR3nt: TGTGCCAGCAGTTTCTCTCGTAACAGGGACCCCCAGCATTTT; CDR3aa: CASSFSRNRDPQHF
v_gene: TRBV4-1; abundance: few; d_gene: TRBD1; j_gene: TRBJ1-1; CDR3nt: TGCGCCAGCAGCCAAGAGAAGGGGACAGGGAACACTGAAGCTTTCTTT; CDR3aa: CASSQEKGTGNTEAFF
v_gene: TRBV2; abundance: .; d_gene: .; j_gene: TRBJ2-1; CDR3nt: TGTGCCAGCAGCACCAGGGGCAATGAGCAGTTCTTC; CDR3aa: CASSTRGNEQFF
v_gene: TRBV5-1; abundance: .; d_gene: .; j_gene: TRBJ1-3; CDR3nt: TGCGCCAGCAGGGTGGACTCTGGAAACACCATATATTTT; CDR3aa: CASRVDSGNTIYF
v_gene: TRBV10-1; abundance: .; d_gene: .; j_gene: TRBJ2-3; CDR3nt: TGCGCCAGCAGTCGAGAAAGCACAGATACGCAGTATTTT; CDR3aa: CASSRESTDTQYF
v_gene: TRBV7-9; abundance: .; d_gene: .; j_gene: TRBJ1-1; CDR3nt: TGTGCCAGCAGCTTAGGTCTGGGAACGAACACTGAAGCTTTCTTT; CDR3aa: CASSLGLGTNTEAFF
v_gene: TRBV28; abundance: .; d_gene: TRBD2; j_gene: TRBJ2-1; CDR3nt: TGTGCCAGCAGCTCCCTTCGCGCGGGAGGAAGGCGTAGGGGTGAGCAGTTCTTC; CDR3aa: CASSSLRAGGRRRGEQFF
v_gene: TRBV7-9; abundance: many; d_gene: .; j_gene: TRBJ2-7; CDR3nt: TGTGCCAGCAGCTTCCCAACCAGGGGCCCAAGCTCCTACGAGCAGTACTTC; CDR3aa: CASSFPTRGPSSYEQYF
v_gene: TRBV27; abundance: .; d_gene: TRBD2; j_gene: TRBJ2-1; CDR3nt: TGTGCCAGCAGTTTACTAGCGGGAGGACCTCAGTTCTTC; CDR3aa: CASSLLAGGPQFF
v_gene: TRBV28; abundance: few; d_gene: .; j_gene: TRBJ1-5; CDR3nt: TGTGCCAGCAGGCCTGTCGGGGGCGGCAATCAGCCCCAGCATTTT; CDR3aa: CASRPVGGGNQPQHF
v_gene: TRBV9; abundance: .; d_gene: .; j_gene: TRBJ2-7; CDR3nt: TGTGCCAGCAGCCCCGGTCCACGAAACTACGAGCAGTACTTC; CDR3aa: CASSPGPRNYEQYF
v_gene: TRBV7-9; abundance: .; d_gene: .; j_gene: TRBJ1-1; CDR3nt: TGTGCCAGCAGCTCTCGGATGAACACTGAAGCTTTCTTT; CDR3aa: CASSSRMNTEAFF
v_gene: TRBV2; abundance: .; d_gene: TRBD2; j_gene: TRBJ2-1; CDR3nt: TGTGCCAGCAGTCGAGGGGGACTAGCGGGCTCCTACAATGAGCAGTTCTTC; CDR3aa: CASSRGGLAGSYNEQFF
v_gene: TRBV6-5; abundance: .; d_gene: .; j_gene: TRBJ2-2; CDR3nt: TGTGCCAGCAGGAGGGCGAGGGCCGGGGAGCTGTTTTTT; CDR3aa: CASRRARAGELFF
v_gene: TRBV2; abundance: .; d_gene: .; j_gene: TRBJ2-7; CDR3nt: TGTGCCAGCAGTGAAGAGGTTAGCGGCTACTACGAGCAGTACTTC; CDR3aa: CASSEEVSGYYEQYF
v_gene: TRBV2; abundance: .; d_gene: .; j_gene: TRBJ2-7; CDR3nt: TGTGCCAGCACCCAGGCAGGGACGTTCGGCGAGCAGTACTTC; CDR3aa: CASTQAGTFGEQYF
v_gene: TRBV10-2; abundance: .; d_gene: .; j_gene: TRBJ2-2; CDR3nt: TGCGCCAGCATTAGTAACACCGGGGAGCTGTTTTTT; CDR3aa: CASISNTGELFF
v_gene: TRBV28; abundance: .; d_gene: .; j_gene: TRBJ1-2; CDR3nt: TGTGCCAGCAGTGATGAGACAGTTACCAGGGATCATGGCTACACCTTC; CDR3aa: CASSDETVTRDHGYTF
v_gene: TRBV19; abundance: .; d_gene: TRBD2; j_gene: TRBJ2-6; CDR3nt: TGTGCCAGTAGTATTGGCCAGGGCTCGAAAGCGGGAGGGCCCTCTGGGGCCAACGTCCTGACTTTC; CDR3aa: CASSIGQGSKAGGPSGANVLTF
v_gene: TRBV7-2; abundance: .; d_gene: TRBD2; j_gene: TRBJ2-1; CDR3nt: TGTGCCAGCAGCATAGGACTAGCGGGCGTTAATGAGCAGTTCTTC; CDR3aa: CASSIGLAGVNEQFF
v_gene: TRBV7-2; abundance: .; d_gene: TRBD2; j_gene: TRBJ2-7; CDR3nt: TGTGCCAGCAGCTTATCGGCTAGCGGGATTCGGGAGCAGTACTTC; CDR3aa: CASSLSASGIREQYF
v_gene: TRBV10-3; abundance: .; d_gene: TRBD2; j_gene: TRBJ2-3; CDR3nt: TGTGCCATCAGTGAGCCGCTAGCGGGAGCTTCGACAGATACGCAGTATTTT; CDR3aa: CAISEPLAGASTDTQYF
v_gene: TRBV7-9; abundance: .; d_gene: TRBD1; j_gene: TRBJ1-2; CDR3nt: TGTGCCAGCAGCTTAGAGGACAGGGGCTATGGCTACACCTTC; CDR3aa: CASSLEDRGYGYTF
v_gene: TRBV19; abundance: .; d_gene: TRBD1; j_gene: TRBJ1-1; CDR3nt: TGTGCCAGTACCCACCCCGGACAGGGGAACACTGAAGCTTTCTTT; CDR3aa: CASTHPGQGNTEAFF
v_gene: TRBV5-6; abundance: few; d_gene: .; j_gene: TRBJ2-5; CDR3nt: TGTGCCAGCAGCCGCGGACTCTTGGGGGAGACCCAGTACTTC; CDR3aa: CASSRGLLGETQYF
v_gene: TRBV7-2; abundance: .; d_gene: TRBD2; j_gene: TRBJ2-7; CDR3nt: TGTGCCAGCAGCTTAGTTTGGACTAGTCTCTACGAGCAGTACTTC; CDR3aa: CASSLVWTSLYEQYF
v_gene: TRBV15; abundance: .; d_gene: .; j_gene: TRBJ1-5; CDR3nt: TGTGCCACCAGCAGAGGTATACAGGGTGGGGAGCCCCAGCATTTT; CDR3aa: CATSRGIQGGEPQHF
v_gene: TRBV28; abundance: once; d_gene: TRBD2; j_gene: TRBJ2-1; CDR3nt: TGTGCCAGCAGTCTGCTAGCGGAGACCTACAATGAGCAGTTCTTC; CDR3aa: CASSLLAETYNEQFF
v_gene: TRBV6-1; abundance: .; d_gene: TRBD2; j_gene: TRBJ2-1; CDR3nt: TGTGCCACCAGAGCGACTAGCGGGAACAATGAGCAGTTCTTC; CDR3aa: CATRATSGNNEQFF
v_gene: TRBV18; abundance: .; d_gene: TRBD1; j_gene: TRBJ1-2; CDR3nt: TGTGCCAGCTCGACCGACAGGGCAAGCTATGGCTACACCTTC; CDR3aa: CASSTDRASYGYTF
v_gene: TRBV9; abundance: once; d_gene: .; j_gene: TRBJ1-5; CDR3nt: TGTGCCAGCAGCAAGGGGGTAGGCAATCAGCCCCAGCATTTT; CDR3aa: CASSKGVGNQPQHF